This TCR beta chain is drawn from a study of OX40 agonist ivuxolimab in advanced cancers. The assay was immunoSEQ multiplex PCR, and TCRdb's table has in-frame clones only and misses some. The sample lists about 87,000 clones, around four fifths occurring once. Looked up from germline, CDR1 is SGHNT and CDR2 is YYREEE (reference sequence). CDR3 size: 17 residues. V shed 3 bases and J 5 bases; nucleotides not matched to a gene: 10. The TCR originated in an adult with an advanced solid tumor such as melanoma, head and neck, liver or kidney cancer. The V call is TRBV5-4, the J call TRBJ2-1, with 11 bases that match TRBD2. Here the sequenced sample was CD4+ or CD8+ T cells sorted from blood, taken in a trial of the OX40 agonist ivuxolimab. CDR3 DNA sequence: TGTGCCAGCAGCTCACTACTAGCGGGGGCCAGCCACAATGAGCAGTTCTTC. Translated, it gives CASSSLLAGASHNEQFF.